The sequence of this TCR beta chain was determined in a study of blood T cell repertoires in COVID-19. On the study more broadly: Researchers got acute and convalescent COVID-19 samples from the United States, Italy and Spain.

This study enrolled people aged roughly 18 to 90 from around 26 US geographic areas. J lost 0 bases, V lost 4 bases, and 5 bases had no gene match. The CDR3 contains 16 residues. Per germline, CDR1 SGHDT and CDR2 YYEEEE. Source study methods: Using reference gene primer amplification, nucleated cell counts were estimated. Method: immunoSEQ multiplex PCR; TCRdb's copy keeps in-frame clones and lacks some. The D gene and trimming were derived from the DNA, and the V and J assignments and clone size from that table. The sample consists of around 200,000 clones, roughly nine tenths of them appearing once.

The sequence was obtained from a woman in her forties with acute COVID-19. The material sequenced was PBMCs or T cells enriched from blood (not recorded which). This chain uses TRBV5-6 with TRBJ2-2; 8 bases map to TRBD1. The CDR3 loop is CASSRGQGANTGELFF. The DNA of the CDR3 is TGTGCCAGCAGCAGAGGACAGGGCGCGAACACCGGGGAGCTGTTTTTT. Full variable domain (missing parts from reference TRBV5-6 and TRBJ2-2): DAGVTQSPTHLIKTRGQQVTLRCSPKSGHDTVSWYQQALGQGPQFIFQYYEEEERQRGNFPDRFSGHQFPNYSSELNVNALLLGDSALYLCASSRGQGANTGELFFGEGSRLTVL.